The 21 T cell receptor beta chains given below trace back to one sample, sequenced in a study of shared clonotypes between healthy human individuals. TCRdb's copy holds only in-frame clones and misses some; the assay was immunoSEQ multiplex PCR. The sample holds around 750,000 clones; roughly 70% are singletons and the top ten take about 1.8%. The sequenced sample was memory CD4+ T cells sorted from blood. Sample subset: CD45RA-negative fraction. The receptors come from a woman aged 25 to 39 in good health.

The gene calls are TRBV25-1 and TRBJ2-4; 10 nucleotides align to TRBD2. V lost 6 bases to trimming and J lost 3 bases; unmatched junction nucleotides: 8. Germline-derived CDR1 and CDR2 are MGHDK and SYGVNS. The CDR3 is 16 residues long. Here the CDR3 reads CASRAPIAGGKNIQYF. CDR3 nucleotide sequence: TGTGCCAGCAGAGCCCCTATAGCGGGAGGCAAAAACATTCAGTACTTC.

V usage is TRBV28 and J usage is TRBJ1-1; D might be TRBD1 (5 bases). Germline-derived CDR1 and CDR2 are MDHEN and SYDVKM. CDR3 length: 14 amino acids. V was cut by 2 bases and J by 5 bases, with 12 bases left in between. The CDR3 is CASSLTQGRTEAFF. The CDR3 coding sequence is TGTGCCAGCAGTTTAACCCAGGGACGAACTGAAGCTTTCTTT.

The chain's CDR3 is CASSGYSGANVLTF. CDR3 in DNA: TGTGCCAGCAGTGGGTATTCTGGGGCCAACGTCCTGACTTTC. V gene TRBV2 combines with J gene TRBJ2-6; no definite D call. CDR1 is SNHLY and CDR2 is FYNNEI in the germline V gene. The CDR3 runs 14 residues. Trimming pared 4 bases from V and 1 base from J, leaving 5 bases between.

The chain carries TRBV10-1 and TRBJ2-2, with no clear D. Germline CDR1 and CDR2: WNHNN and SYGVQD (reference sequence). The CDR3 runs to 12 residues. V shed 8 bases and J shed 6 bases, with 10 bases lying between them. The CDR3 DNA reads TGCGCCAGCCGCAGCTCCGCCGGGGAGCTGTTTTTT. Translated: CASRSSAGELFF.

The CDR3 DNA sequence: TGTGCCAGCAGTTTATCCGGAGGGCTCTACGAGCAGTACTTC. Amino acid sequence: CASSLSGGLYEQYF. V is TRBV28 and J is TRBJ2-7; D possibly corresponds to TRBD2 (6 bases). V lost 1 base to trimming and J lost 3 bases, with 10 bases between them. Germline CDR1 and CDR2: MDHEN and SYDVKM. The CDR3 loop spans 14 amino acids.

V is TRBV5-4 and J is TRBJ2-5, with a possible D match to TRBD2 (6 bases). Trimming left V 0 bases short and J 2 bases short, with 14 bases between. The CDR3 runs to 16 residues. The germline V gene has CDR1 SGHNT and CDR2 YYREEE (reference sequence). CDR3 DNA: TGTGCCAGCAGCTTGGCACCTGGTAGCGGACAAGAGACCCAGTACTTC. Its protein product is CASSLAPGSGQETQYF.

This rearrangement joins TRBV2 to TRBJ1-1; perhaps TRBD1 as D (5 bases). V lost 6 bases, J lost 1 base, and 9 bases lay in between. The CDR3 runs to 13 residues. Germline assignment: CDR1 SNHLY and CDR2 FYNNEI. The CDR3 loop reads CASSGGWNTEAFF. CDR3 bases: TGTGCCAGCAGCGGGGGTTGGAACACTGAAGCTTTCTTT. The complete variable domain, with remaining parts taken from reference TRBV2 and TRBJ1-1, reads EPEVTQTPSHQVTQMGQEVILRCVPISNHLYFYWYRQILGQKVEFLVSFYNNEISEKSEIFDDQFSVERPDGSNFTLKIRSTKLEDSAMYFCASSGGWNTEAFFGQGTRLTVV.

This clone was found a few times. The V call is TRBV6-1, the J call TRBJ2-7, with D hard to call. CDR3 length equals 12 residues. Per the germline V gene, CDR1 is MNHNS and CDR2 is SASEGT. The V end was cut by 5 bases, the J end by 2 bases, with 7 bases between. The CDR3, as DNA: TGTGCCAGCAGTCCCCTGACCTACGAGCAGTACTTC. It translates to CASSPLTYEQYF.

The rearrangement uses TRBV11-2 and TRBJ2-7; 10 nucleotides agree with TRBD2. With 5 bases clipped from V and 3 bases from J, the junction kept 7 bases outside the gene matches. Germline CDR1 SGHAT, CDR2 FQNNGV. This CDR3 comprises 15 residues. This chain's CDR3 is CASSPSLAGYYEQYF. Written as DNA, the CDR3 is TGTGCCAGCAGCCCATCACTAGCGGGATACTACGAGCAGTACTTC.

This clone was seen only once. V is TRBV10-3 and J is TRBJ2-7; 8 bases fit TRBD1. V dropped 2 bases and J dropped 0; count of bases not matched to a gene: 0. The germline V gene encodes CDR1 ENHRY and CDR2 SYGVKD. The CDR3 contains 14 residues. The CDR3 DNA follows: TGTGCCATCAGTGAGGACAGGGGCTCCTACGAGCAGTACTTC. Translation: CAISEDRGSYEQYF.

The J gene is TRBJ2-3, the V gene TRBV7-8; possible D gene TRBD2, 6 bases. This CDR3 spans 15 amino acids. V was shortened by 5 bases and J by 3 bases, with 15 bases between the two germline ends. CDR1 and CDR2 from the germline V gene are SGHVS and FQNEAQ. CDR3 region: CASSIRGFPTDTQYF. The DNA for the CDR3 is TGTGCCAGCAGCATTCGGGGGTTTCCGACAGATACGCAGTATTTT.

This chain links TRBV19 with TRBJ2-7; D call uncertain. The CDR3 consists of 15 residues. Per germline, CDR1 LNHDA and CDR2 SQIVND (reference sequence). The V end lost 10 bases, the J end lost 0 bases, and 19 bases lay between the germline ends. CDR3 amino acids: CATRRYPESSYEQYF. In DNA form, the CDR3 reads TGTGCCACTAGACGTTACCCGGAGAGCTCCTACGAGCAGTACTTC.

This clone was detected only once. The V call is TRBV7-9, the J call TRBJ2-7; 10 nucleotides agree with TRBD2. CDR1 is SEHNR and CDR2 is FQNEAQ in the germline V gene (reference sequence). CDR3 length equals 14 residues. J gave up 2 bases and V 6 bases, and 4 bases lay outside the gene matches. CDR3 DNA: TGTGCCAGCAGACCGGGACTAGCGACCTACGAGCAGTACTTC. Translation gives CASRPGLATYEQYF.

The J gene is TRBJ2-5, the V gene TRBV5-4; D not certain. The CDR3 has 14 amino acids. V was pared by 0 bases and J by 3 bases, with 9 bases between. Germline V gene data show CDR1 as SGHNT and CDR2 as YYREEE (reference sequence). The CDR3 region has the DNA TGTGCCAGCAGCTTGGCCGTGGCAGAAGAGACCCAGTACTTC. It is translated as CASSLAVAEETQYF.

This clone was picked up a small number of times. This chain links TRBV7-9 with TRBJ1-4, with 9 bases aligning to TRBD1. V shed 4 bases, J shed 7 bases, and the junction held 7 bases outside the gene matches. Germline-derived CDR1 and CDR2 are SEHNR and FQNEAQ (reference sequence). CDR3 length equals 15 residues. CDR3 amino acids: CASSWRTGVGEKLFF. The DNA for the CDR3 is TGTGCCAGCAGCTGGAGGACAGGGGTTGGTGAAAAACTGTTTTTT.

This chain uses TRBV5-1 with TRBJ2-5; tentative D call: TRBD1 (5 bases). The CDR3 consists of 13 residues. CDR1 is SGHRS and CDR2 is YFSETQ in the germline V gene. The ends were cut back, 5 bases at V and 4 bases at J, with 12 bases in the middle. Here the CDR3 DNA reads TGCGCCAGCAGTTTCGACAGATTAGAGACCCAGTACTTC. Translation gives CASSFDRLETQYF.

This chain links TRBV28 with TRBJ2-4; perhaps TRBD2 as D (7 bases). Germline V gives CDR1 MDHEN, CDR2 SYDVKM. Trimming stripped 7 bases from V and 3 bases from J, with 19 bases between. The CDR3 sequence is 16 residues long. CDR3 sequence (DNA): TGTGCCAGCACCCAAGGGGGGGAAGATGGCAAAAACATTCAGTACTTC. This sequence encodes CASTQGGEDGKNIQYF. The variable domain in full, completed from reference TRBV28 and TRBJ2-4, reads DVKVTQSSRYLVKRTGEKVFLECVQDMDHENMFWYRQDPGLGLRLIYFSYDVKMKEKGDIPEGYSVSREKKERFSLILESASTNQTSMYLCASTQGGEDGKNIQYFGAGTRLSVL.

This sequence joins TRBV7-2 and TRBJ1-4; D is uncertain. The CDR3 consists of 13 residues. Germline V CDR1 and CDR2: SGHTA, FQGNSA. Trimming stripped 5 bases from V and 12 bases from J, with 16 bases between. The CDR3 region is CASSRGVMNQLFF. As DNA, the CDR3 is TGTGCCAGCAGCCGAGGAGTAATGAACCAACTGTTTTTT.

This chain joins TRBV6-6 and TRBJ1-1; the D is unclear. Germline V lookup: CDR1 MNHNY, CDR2 SVGAGI (reference sequence). V was pared by 10 bases and J by 3 bases, with 15 bases between. This CDR3 has 13 residues. For the CDR3, the DNA is TGTGCCACGGACTCCCACATGGACACTGAAGCTTTCTTT. The encoded protein is CATDSHMDTEAFF.

The chain is built from TRBV9 and TRBJ2-1; tentatively, D is TRBD1 or TRBD2 (5 bases each). V was cut by 0 bases and J by 9 bases, with 19 bases left in between. The CDR3 covers 16 residues. The V gene's germline CDR1 is SGDLS and CDR2 YYNGEE. CDR3 loop: CASSVDPTGYLAEQFF. CDR3 sequence (DNA): TGTGCCAGCAGCGTAGACCCCACAGGCTACCTAGCTGAGCAGTTCTTC.

The rearrangement uses TRBV6-1 and TRBJ1-2; no clear D. V was trimmed by 1 base and J by 0 bases, leaving 6 bases between them. There are 14 residues in the CDR3. CDR1 is MNHNS and CDR2 is SASEGT in the germline V gene. As DNA, the CDR3 is TGTGCCAGCAGTGAAGGGCTTTCTAACTATGGCTACACCTTC. The encoded protein is CASSEGLSNYGYTF.